This is a list of T cell receptor beta chains from one sample in a study of T cells after yellow fever vaccination. TCRdb re-called the 5' RACE reads through MiXCR, storing one row per CDR3 protein. The sample contains 280,000 or so distinct CDR3 sequences, roughly 8.7% of which appear only once. Sequencing used CD4+ T cells sorted from PBMCs, obtained 5 days after the yellow fever booster vaccination. The receptors shown here come from a man between 18 and 35 years old who received the YFV17D yellow fever vaccine. Each CDR3 is given with its conserved first and last residue. D genes are given only for firm matches. Expanded clones get a size class; other rows say once, few or many, or leave the size out.

NA	many	TRBV7-2	TRBJ2-1	CASSFSGGNEQFF	TGTGCCAGCAGCTTCAGCGGTGGGAATGAGCAGTTCTTC
NA	NA	TRBV7-2	TRBJ2-3	CASSPGNKNTDTQYF	TGTGCCAGCAGCCCGGGGAACAAAAACACAGATACGCAGTATTTT
NA	many	TRBV7-8	TRBJ1-1	CASSLAIRTPEAFF	TGTGCCAGCAGCTTAGCGATCCGGACGCCTGAAGCTTTCTTT
NA	few	TRBV20-1	TRBJ1-6	CSAGGRGGDNSPLHF	TGCAGTGCTGGGGGCAGGGGCGGTGATAATTCACCCCTCCACTTT
NA	NA	TRBV30	TRBJ1-2	CAWSEQSYGYTF	TGTGCCTGGAGTGAACAGAGCTATGGCTACACCTTC
NA	few	TRBV20-1	TRBJ2-7	CSARVVASYEQYF	TGCAGTGCTAGGGTCGTGGCTTCCTACGAGCAGTACTTC
TRBD2	few	TRBV5-1	TRBJ2-4	CASRFETSGGDLLAKNIQYF	TGCGCCAGCAGGTTCGAAACTAGCGGGGGGGACCTGCTAGCCAAAAACATTCAGTACTTC
TRBD1	few	TRBV9	TRBJ2-7	CASSSVTGDEQYF	TGTGCCAGCAGCAGTGTAACAGGGGATGAGCAGTACTTC
NA	NA	TRBV24-1	TRBJ2-7	CATSDLERDFYEQYF	TGTGCCACCAGTGATTTGGAAAGGGACTTCTACGAGCAGTACTTC
NA	many	TRBV11-3	TRBJ2-7	CASSLYRDHEQYF	TGTGCCAGCAGCTTATACAGGGACCACGAGCAGTACTTC
NA	few	TRBV6-6	TRBJ1-6	CASSWGGSSHNSPLHF	TGTGCCAGCAGTTGGGGGGGAAGTTCTCATAATTCACCCCTCCACTTT
NA	NA	TRBV5-1	TRBJ1-1	CASSLWSVMNTEAFF	TGCGCCAGCAGCTTGTGGTCAGTTATGAACACTGAAGCTTTCTTT
NA	NA	TRBV27	TRBJ1-1	CASSLPGTEAFF	TGTGCCAGCAGTCTCCCGGGCACTGAAGCTTTCTTT
NA	NA	TRBV29-1	TRBJ1-1	CSHSEGRDTEAFF	TGCAGCCACTCTGAGGGGAGGGACACTGAAGCTTTCTTT
NA	few	TRBV5-1	TRBJ1-3	CASKGSVRSGNTIYF	TGCGCCAGCAAAGGTTCCGTCCGCTCTGGAAACACCATATATTTT
NA	few	TRBV4-2	TRBJ1-2	CASSQVGTYYGYTF	TGTGCCAGCAGCCAAGTCGGGACCTACTATGGCTACACCTTC
NA	NA	TRBV20-1	TRBJ2-5	CSATPQETQYF	TGCAGTGCCACGCCTCAAGAGACCCAGTACTTC
NA	few	TRBV9	TRBJ1-1	CASSADSLMNTEAFF	TGTGCCAGCAGCGCCGACAGCCTGATGAACACTGAAGCTTTCTTT
TRBD2	NA	TRBV4-1	TRBJ2-1	CASSSWTSSIGQFF	TGCGCCAGCAGCTCCTGGACTAGCTCCATCGGGCAGTTCTTC
TRBD1	NA	TRBV11-2	TRBJ1-2	CASSSTGVGGYTF	TGTGCCAGCAGCTCCACAGGGGTTGGTGGCTACACCTTC
NA	few	TRBV7-2	TRBJ1-2	CASSPHESGASGYTF	TGTGCCAGCAGCCCCCATGAATCGGGGGCCTCTGGCTACACCTTC
TRBD2	many	TRBV5-1	TRBJ2-1	CASSPVAGSSYNEQFF	TGCGCCAGCAGCCCGGTAGCGGGAAGCTCCTACAATGAGCAGTTCTTC
NA	NA	TRBV5-1	TRBJ1-4	CASSGNRVKLFF	TGCGCCAGCAGCGGAAATCGGGTAAAACTGTTTTTT
TRBD2	NA	TRBV7-9	TRBJ2-3	CASSPWRGGGTDTQYF	TGTGCCAGCAGCCCCTGGCGGGGGGGCGGCACAGATACGCAGTATTTT
TRBD1	many	TRBV29-1	TRBJ2-1	CSGIGGGVANAEQFF	TGCAGCGGGATAGGGGGCGGAGTGGCGAATGCCGAGCAGTTCTTC
NA	NA	TRBV5-5	TRBJ2-6	CASSRSQSGANVLTF	TGTGCCAGCAGCCGCAGTCAATCTGGGGCCAACGTCCTGACTTTC
NA	few	TRBV6-1	TRBJ1-5	CASSEALEALLQPQHF	TGTGCCAGCAGTGAAGCGTTAGAGGCCCTCTTGCAGCCCCAGCATTTT
NA	NA	TRBV6-2/TRBV6-3	TRBJ1-3	CASSSDGTFAGNTIYF	TGTGCCAGCAGCAGCGACGGGACTTTCGCTGGAAACACCATATATTTT
TRBD2	many	TRBV6-2/TRBV6-3	TRBJ2-7	CASSSGTTYEQYF	TGTGCCAGCAGCTCCGGGACTACCTACGAGCAGTACTTC
NA	NA	TRBV6-5	TRBJ2-1	CASSGTSEQFF	TGTGCCAGCAGTGGGACTTCTGAGCAGTTCTTC
NA	many	TRBV4-1	TRBJ1-2	CASSLISQPAYGYTF	TGCGCCAGCAGCCTTATCTCACAGCCCGCCTATGGCTACACCTTC
NA	many	TRBV5-1	TRBJ2-3	CASSLDRDTQYF	TGCGCCAGCAGCCTTGACAGGGATACGCAGTATTTT
NA	few	TRBV9	TRBJ1-1	CASSARRARETTEAFF	TGTGCCAGCAGCGCCCGGAGGGCTCGGGAAACAACTGAAGCTTTCTTT
NA	NA	TRBV20-1	TRBJ1-5	CSARDRTGNQPQHF	TGCAGTGCTAGAGATCGGACGGGGAATCAGCCCCAGCATTTT
NA	many	TRBV29-1	TRBJ2-3	CSVGGSDTQYF	TGCAGCGTTGGGGGGTCAGATACGCAGTATTTT
TRBD1	NA	TRBV7-2	TRBJ1-4	CASSFSGGLEKLFF	TGTGCCAGCAGCTTCTCAGGGGGGTTGGAAAAACTGTTTTTT
TRBD2	many	TRBV7-9	TRBJ2-6	CASGTSAGANVLTF	TGTGCCAGCGGTACTAGCGCTGGGGCCAACGTCCTGACTTTC
TRBD1	NA	TRBV5-4	TRBJ1-6	CASSFPGQSDSPLHF	TGTGCCAGCAGCTTCCCGGGACAGAGCGATTCACCCCTCCACTTT
NA	few	TRBV7-8	TRBJ2-2	CASSPWYSSSRPGELFF	TGTGCCAGCAGCCCATGGTATAGCTCTAGTCGCCCCGGGGAGCTGTTTTTT
TRBD2	NA	TRBV4-2	TRBJ2-1	CASSQESLSGGVYEQFF	TGTGCCAGCAGCCAAGAGTCGCTCAGCGGGGGGGTCTATGAGCAGTTCTTC
TRBD1	NA	TRBV6-6	TRBJ1-2	CASSPGTGVGYTF	TGTGCCAGCAGTCCGGGGACAGGGGTGGGCTACACCTTC
NA	few	TRBV28	TRBJ2-1	CASSSGLPFHNEQFF	TGTGCCAGCAGTTCGGGACTCCCTTTCCATAATGAGCAGTTCTTC
TRBD1	NA	TRBV4-2	TRBJ2-5	CASSQPTTGAYPVSGETQYF	TGTGCCAGCAGCCAGCCGACTACAGGGGCGTACCCGGTCAGTGGGGAGACCCAGTACTTC
NA	few	TRBV5-1	TRBJ1-1	CASSFAGTRDTEAFF	TGCGCCAGCAGCTTCGCCGGGACAAGGGACACTGAAGCTTTCTTT
NA	NA	TRBV4-1	TRBJ1-6	CASRYDPPGVFPRSPLHF	TGCGCCAGCAGATATGATCCTCCCGGAGTTTTTCCGCGTTCACCCCTCCACTTT
NA	few	TRBV2	TRBJ2-7	CASTAGGFRSYEQYF	TGTGCCAGCACGGCTGGGGGGTTCCGCTCCTACGAGCAGTACTTC
NA	few	TRBV7-2	TRBJ2-1	CASSPPRDGHNEQFF	TGTGCCAGCAGCCCACCGCGGGACGGTCACAATGAGCAGTTCTTC
TRBD1	few	TRBV25-1	TRBJ1-6	CASSRGFSSYNSPLHF	TGTGCCAGCAGCAGGGGGTTCAGCTCCTATAATTCACCCCTCCACTTT
TRBD2	NA	TRBV2	TRBJ2-1	CASPNVAGDYNEQFF	TGTGCCAGCCCTAACGTCGCGGGGGACTACAATGAGCAGTTCTTC
NA	few	TRBV19	TRBJ2-5	CASSNRDRLETQYF	TGTGCCAGTAGTAATCGAGACAGGCTAGAGACCCAGTACTTC
NA	few	TRBV7-2	TRBJ2-5	CASSPTGGLSETQYF	TGTGCCAGCAGCCCGACAGGAGGGTTGTCAGAGACCCAGTACTTC
NA	many	TRBV4-1	TRBJ2-2	CASSQELLPTGELFF	TGCGCCAGCAGCCAAGAACTACTCCCCACCGGGGAGCTGTTTTTT
NA	many	TRBV20-1	TRBJ2-3	CSAVPLTDTQYF	TGCAGTGCCGTCCCCCTAACAGATACGCAGTATTTT
NA	many	TRBV20-1	TRBJ1-3	CSASWAERNTIYF	TGCAGTGCTAGTTGGGCAGAAAGAAACACCATATATTTT
TRBD2	few	TRBV20-1	TRBJ2-3	CSARLRGGGDTQYF	TGCAGTGCTAGACTCCGGGGGGGCGGAGATACGCAGTATTTT
NA	many	TRBV29-1	TRBJ2-7	CSVEPAGVYEQYF	TGCAGCGTTGAACCGGCAGGGGTCTACGAGCAGTACTTC
NA	few	TRBV7-9	TRBJ2-3	CASTRPGGRDTQYF	TGTGCCAGCACCAGACCCGGCGGGCGTGATACGCAGTATTTT
TRBD1	many	TRBV4-1	TRBJ1-1	CASSQAGGNTEAFF	TGCGCCAGCAGCCAAGCAGGGGGGAACACTGAAGCTTTCTTT